The clone carrying this TCR beta chain appeared once. This record comes from a study of OX40 agonist ivuxolimab in advanced cancers. Background on the study: Patient treatment consisted of intravenous ivuxolimab administration every 2 weeks at 0.01 to 10 mg/kg.

With 1 base removed from V and 5 bases from J, the gap between germline ends came to 6 bases. The CDR3 length is 12 residues. CDR1 is SGHVS and CDR2 is FNYEAQ in the germline V gene. At cycle 4 day 1, cycle 7 day 1, and baseline, blood was sampled. TCRdb keeps only in-frame clones here, not all; method: immunoSEQ multiplex PCR. The repertoire holds some 81,000 clones, 65% to 90% seen once, with less than 2% in the top ten. Sample: CD4+ or CD8+ T cells sorted from blood, taken in a trial of the OX40 agonist ivuxolimab. The source is an adult with an advanced solid tumor such as melanoma, head and neck, liver or kidney cancer. The V gene is TRBV7-6, the J gene TRBJ2-7; D remains ambiguous. CDR3 sequence: CASSLGGDEQYF. The DNA of the CDR3 is TGTGCCAGCAGCTTAGGTGGGGACGAGCAGTACTTC.